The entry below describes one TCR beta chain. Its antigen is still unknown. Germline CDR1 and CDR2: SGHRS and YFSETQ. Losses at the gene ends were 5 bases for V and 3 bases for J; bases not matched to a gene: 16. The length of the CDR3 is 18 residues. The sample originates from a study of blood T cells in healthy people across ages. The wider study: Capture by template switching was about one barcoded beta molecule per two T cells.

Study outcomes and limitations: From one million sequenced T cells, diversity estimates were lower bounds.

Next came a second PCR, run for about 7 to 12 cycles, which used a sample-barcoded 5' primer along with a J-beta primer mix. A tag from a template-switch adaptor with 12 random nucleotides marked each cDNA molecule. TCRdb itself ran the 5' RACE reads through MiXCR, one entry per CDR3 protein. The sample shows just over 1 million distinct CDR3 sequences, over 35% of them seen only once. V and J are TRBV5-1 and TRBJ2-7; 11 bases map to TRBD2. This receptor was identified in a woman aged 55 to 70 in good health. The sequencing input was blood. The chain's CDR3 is CASRPPGSGREAVYEQYF. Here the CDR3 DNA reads TGCGCCAGCAGACCTCCGGGTAGCGGGAGGGAAGCGGTCTACGAGCAGTACTTC.